The clone carrying this T cell receptor beta chain was picked up one time. Its matching antigen is unknown. There are 16 residues in the CDR3. V lost 7 bases and J lost 4, with 22 bases in between. CDR1 and CDR2 (germline): SGHNT, YYREEE (reference sequence). This record belongs to a study of naive and memory T cell subsets. Study-wide results and caveats: Possibly reflecting memory cells re-expressing CD45RA, a few larger clonotypes occurred in naive repertoires, especially CD8. Over 95% of naive TCR sequences appeared only once after error correction, unlike memory subsets.

Both TRBC1 and TRBC2 were covered by a beta constant-region primer of two equimolar oligonucleotides. Nested alpha and beta constant-region primers with the SP2 primer drove four PCR rounds on ligated cDNA. TCRdb passed the UMI-ligation and nested PCR reads through MiXCR, listing each CDR3 protein once. The table records about 150,000 distinct CDR3 sequences, approximately 22% of them present only once. The V and J genes are TRBV5-4 and TRBJ2-3, with D maybe TRBD2 (5 bases). The specimen sequenced was naive CD4+ T cells from blood. This sequence was found in a human donor in good health. Here the CDR3 reads CASGSGRDIFSDTQYF. Written as DNA, the CDR3 is TGTGCCAGCGGCTCCGGACGGGATATCTTCTCAGATACGCAGTATTTT.